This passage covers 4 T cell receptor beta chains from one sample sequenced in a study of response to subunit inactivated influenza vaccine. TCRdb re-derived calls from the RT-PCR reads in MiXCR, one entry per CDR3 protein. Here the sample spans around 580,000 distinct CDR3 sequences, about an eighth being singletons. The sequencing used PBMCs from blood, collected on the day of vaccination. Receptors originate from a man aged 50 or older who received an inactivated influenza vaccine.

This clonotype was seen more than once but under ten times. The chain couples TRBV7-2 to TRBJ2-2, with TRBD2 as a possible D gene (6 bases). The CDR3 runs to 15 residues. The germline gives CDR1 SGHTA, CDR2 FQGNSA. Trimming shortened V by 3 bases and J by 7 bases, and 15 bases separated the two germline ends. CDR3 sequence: CASSLLNGGGGELFF. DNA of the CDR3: TGTGCCAGCAGCTTGCTTAACGGGGGAGGCGGGGAGCTGTTTTTT.

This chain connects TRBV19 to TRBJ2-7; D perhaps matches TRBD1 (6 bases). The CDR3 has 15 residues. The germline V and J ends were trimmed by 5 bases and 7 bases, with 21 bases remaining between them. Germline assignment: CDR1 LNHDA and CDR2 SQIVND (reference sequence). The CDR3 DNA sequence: TGTGCCAGTAGTGGACCGGGGACAACCCTGTTAGAGCAGTACTTC. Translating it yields CASSGPGTTLLEQYF.

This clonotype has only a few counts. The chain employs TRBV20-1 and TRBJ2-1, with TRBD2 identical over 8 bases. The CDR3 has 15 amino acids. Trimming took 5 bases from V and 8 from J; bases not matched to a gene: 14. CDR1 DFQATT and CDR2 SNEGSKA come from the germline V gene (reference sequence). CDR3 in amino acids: CSAPPTGLGSDEQFF. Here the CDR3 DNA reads TGCAGTGCTCCCCCGACGGGACTAGGTTCCGATGAGCAGTTCTTC.

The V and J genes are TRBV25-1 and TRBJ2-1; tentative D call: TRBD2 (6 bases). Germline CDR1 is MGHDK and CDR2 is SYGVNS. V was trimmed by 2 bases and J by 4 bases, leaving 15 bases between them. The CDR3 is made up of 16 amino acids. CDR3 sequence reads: CASSEVSTGVYNEQFF. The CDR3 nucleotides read TGTGCCAGCAGTGAAGTCTCTACGGGAGTATACAATGAGCAGTTCTTC. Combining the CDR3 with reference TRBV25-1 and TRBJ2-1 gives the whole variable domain EADIYQTPRYLVIGTGKKITLECSQTMGHDKMYWYQQDPGMELHLIHYSYGVNSTEKGDLSSESTVSRIRTEHFPLTLESARPSHTSQYLCASSEVSTGVYNEQFFGPGTRLTVL.